Below, 5 T cell receptor beta chains from the same sample are listed, as sequenced in a study of neurological immune-mediated disorders. Each CDR3 protein is one row after TCRdb ran MiXCR on the 5' RACE reads. The repertoire has tens of thousands of distinct CDR3 sequences, 7.5% to 9.5% of them found once; the top ten carry 1.5% to 2%. The time point is: longitudinal time-point 3. The sequencing input was PBMCs. Receptors were obtained from a woman aged 40 to 49 in good health.

This clonotype was recorded many times. The rearrangement links TRBV5-1 to TRBJ1-1; a possible D gene is TRBD1 (6 bases). The CDR3 covers 15 residues. Germline V CDR1 and CDR2: SGHRS, YFSETQ. Deletions cut 4 bases from V and 3 bases from J, with 16 bases between. CDR3 amino acids: CASSTGQGLDTEAFF. CDR3 nucleotide sequence: TGCGCCAGCAGCACTGGCCAGGGGTTGGACACTGAAGCTTTCTTT.

This chain uses TRBV5-1 with TRBJ2-5, with 14 bases lining up with TRBD2. Germline V lookup: CDR1 SGHRS, CDR2 YFSETQ. V lost 4 bases to trimming and J lost 0 bases; unmatched junction nucleotides: 8. The CDR3 length is 18 residues. CDR3 amino acids: CASSNGLAGGSYQETQYF. CDR3 coding DNA: TGCGCCAGCAGCAACGGACTAGCGGGGGGCTCGTACCAAGAGACCCAGTACTTC.

This clonotype was counted many times. This CDR3 is CASSPGPGGYSEAFF. CDR3 bases: TGTGCCAGCAGCCCGGGACCAGGCGGTTATTCTGAAGCTTTCTTT. The chain links TRBV7-7 to TRBJ1-1, with D perhaps matching TRBD1 (5 bases). Trimming pared 5 bases from V and 6 bases from J, leaving 19 bases between. Germline CDR1 and CDR2: SSHAT and FNYEAQ (reference sequence). The CDR3 is 15 residues long.

There are many counts of this clonotype. V gene TRBV20-1 combines with J gene TRBJ2-7; 8 bases are shared with TRBD2. The germline V gene has CDR1 DFQATT and CDR2 SNEGSKA (reference sequence). After removal of 6 bases from V and 6 bases from J, the junction contained 7 bases not matched to a gene. This CDR3 is 12 amino acids long. CDR3 sequence reads: CSAATAGGEQYF. CDR3 sequence (DNA): TGCAGTGCCGCGACGGCGGGAGGCGAGCAGTACTTC.

In its sample, this clonotype ranks as medium-sized. The rearrangement joins TRBV7-8 to TRBJ1-1; D gene unclear. CDR3 size: 13 residues. Germline V gives CDR1 SGHVS, CDR2 FQNEAQ. V was shortened by 1 base and J by 4 bases, with 7 bases between the two germline ends. Here the CDR3 reads CASSLDRATEAFF. The CDR3 DNA is TGTGCCAGCAGCTTAGACCGGGCCACTGAAGCTTTCTTT.